Below, 20 T cell receptor beta chains from the same sample are listed, as sequenced in a study of shared clonotypes between healthy human individuals. Sequenced by immunoSEQ multiplex PCR; TCRdb stores in-frame clones only, minus some. The sample carries about 120,000 clones, about 70% recorded once. The sample consisted of memory CD8+ T cells sorted from blood. Stated subset: CD45RO+ cells pooled with CCR7-negative TemRA cells. The receptors were gathered from a woman in her thirties in good health.

In DNA form, the CDR3 reads TGTGCCAGCAGAGGACACGGTGGTGGTTGGGGAGACGAGCAGTACTTC. Translating it yields CASRGHGGGWGDEQYF. The chain is built from TRBV11-1 and TRBJ2-7; the D gene could be TRBD1 or TRBD2 (5 bases each). The V gene's germline CDR1 is SGHAT and CDR2 FQDESV (reference sequence). Trimming stripped 6 bases from V and 5 bases from J, with 23 bases between. CDR3 length: 16 amino acids. Complete variable domain (other parts from reference TRBV11-1 and TRBJ2-7): EAEVAQSPRYKITEKSQAVAFWCDPISGHATLYWYRQILGQGPELLVQFQDESVVDDSQLPKDRFSAERLKGVDSTLKIQPAELGDSAMYLCASRGHGGGWGDEQYFGPGTRLTVT.

This clone was recorded only once. The rearrangement links TRBV13 to TRBJ2-1; tentatively, D is TRBD2 (6 bases). V lost 5 bases, J lost 8 bases, and 25 bases lay in between. The CDR3 spans 17 residues. CDR1 is PRHDT, CDR2 FYEKMQ, per germline (reference sequence). CDR3 residues: CASSMIGTERVHYEQFF. DNA for the CDR3: TGTGCCAGCAGCATGATCGGGACGGAGCGGGTGCATTATGAGCAGTTCTTC.

The genes are TRBV13 and TRBJ1-2; maybe TRBD1 (6 bases). V was pared by 3 bases and J by 3 bases, with 11 bases between. CDR1 is PRHDT and CDR2 is FYEKMQ in the germline V gene (reference sequence). The length of the CDR3 is 14 residues. CDR3 in amino acids: CASSFHRADYGYTF. In nucleotides, the CDR3 is TGTGCCAGCAGCTTCCACAGGGCCGACTATGGCTACACCTTC.

This clone was counted many times. The chain employs TRBV15 and TRBJ2-1; 11 positions match TRBD2. The CDR3 has 15 residues. Trimming removed 4 bases from V and 3 bases from J; junction bases left unmatched: 2. Per the germline V gene, CDR1 is LNHNV and CDR2 is YYDKDF (reference sequence). CDR3 amino acids: CATSIAGGDYNEQFF. CDR3 DNA: TGTGCCACCAGCATAGCGGGAGGGGACTACAATGAGCAGTTCTTC.

Points on this clone: This sequence is one base from a far larger clone and is likely a read error. This chain connects TRBV28 to TRBJ2-2, with 7 bases aligning to TRBD1. CDR1 and CDR2 (germline): MDHEN, SYDVKM. This CDR3 spans 15 amino acids. V lost 7 bases and J lost 6; bases outside the gene matches: 11. CDR3 coding DNA: TGTGCCAGCAATCCGGACAGGTTTCAATCCGGGGAGCTGTTTTTT. This encodes CASNPDRFQSGELFF.

This rearrangement joins TRBV5-4 to TRBJ1-1; D not certain. The germline V gene encodes CDR1 SGHNT and CDR2 YYREEE (reference sequence). The ends were cut back, 5 bases at V and 5 bases at J, with 7 bases in the middle. This CDR3 contains 11 residues. CDR3: CASRDETEAFF. The CDR3 region has the DNA TGTGCCAGCAGGGACGAAACTGAAGCTTTCTTT.

The rearrangement links TRBV28 to TRBJ2-4; 9 bases agree with TRBD2. The CDR3 sequence is 20 residues long. Germline V gene lookup returns CDR1 MDHEN and CDR2 SYDVKM. The CDR3 loop is CDPSRREGNPPILAKNIQYF. CDR3 coding DNA: TGTGACCCTTCACGGCGGGAGGGCAACCCCCCAATACTAGCCAAAAACATTCAGTACTTC.

This clone has only a few counts. The V call is TRBV19, the J call TRBJ2-1, with D possibly matching TRBD2 (5 bases). The CDR3 contains 16 residues. Germline CDR1 LNHDA, CDR2 SQIVND (reference sequence). The V gene lost 1 base and the J gene lost 6 bases, with 16 bases spanning the gap. In DNA form, the CDR3 reads TGTGCCAGTAGTATAGCGGTAGGACCCGAGGGCAATGAGCAGTTCTTC. The encoded protein is CASSIAVGPEGNEQFF.

The rearrangement joins TRBV30 to TRBJ2-5, with D possibly being TRBD1 (6 bases). Trimming removed 1 base at V and 2 bases at J, with 8 bases between. The CDR3 consists of 13 residues. The V gene's germline CDR1 is GTSNPN and CDR2 SVGIG (reference sequence). The CDR3 is CAWSEGVQETQYF. The CDR3, as DNA: TGTGCCTGGAGTGAGGGGGTGCAAGAGACCCAGTACTTC.

The J gene is TRBJ1-2, the V gene TRBV5-4; D not certain. The germline V and J ends were trimmed by 7 bases and 1 base, with 20 bases remaining between them. Germline V CDR1 and CDR2: SGHNT, YYREEE (reference sequence). There are 16 residues in the CDR3. CDR3 DNA: TGTGCCAGCGCGACTGACCGCGGAAAATATAACTATGGCTACACCTTC. It codes for CASATDRGKYNYGYTF.

V and J are TRBV14 and TRBJ2-7, with TRBD2 matching over 10 bases. Germline V CDR1 and CDR2: SGHDN, FVKESK. V dropped 1 base and J dropped 4; count of bases not matched to a gene: 7. The CDR3 loop spans 16 amino acids. The CDR3 nucleotides read TGTGCCAGCAGCCAAGGTACTAGCGGGATTTTATACGAGCAGTACTTC. Protein: CASSQGTSGILYEQYF.

The chain carries TRBV11-2 and TRBJ1-1; 10 bases are shared with TRBD1. Germline CDR1 and CDR2: SGHAT and FQNNGV. V lost 5 bases to trimming and J lost 5 bases; unmatched junction nucleotides: 8. CDR3 length: 15 residues. CDR3 region: CASSPDRGIFTEAFF. CDR3 DNA sequence: TGTGCCAGCAGCCCGGACAGGGGGATTTTTACTGAAGCTTTCTTT.

This rearrangement joins TRBV2 to TRBJ2-7; tentatively, D is TRBD1 or TRBD2 (5 bases each). The CDR3 loop spans 18 amino acids. Deletions cut 4 bases from V and 1 base from J, with 23 bases between. Germline loops: CDR1 SNHLY, CDR2 FYNNEI. CDR3: CASSVPEGGGPSSYEQYF. In DNA form, the CDR3 reads TGTGCCAGCAGTGTTCCCGAGGGTGGGGGACCGAGTTCCTACGAGCAGTACTTC.

As DNA, the CDR3 is TGTGCCAGCAGTTACTCGGTCCTCCGGGGGAATGGCTACACCTTC. Its translation is CASSYSVLRGNGYTF. The chain links TRBV6-5 to TRBJ1-2; the D gene is possibly TRBD1 (5 bases). The CDR3 loop spans 15 amino acids. Trimming took 0 bases from V and 6 from J, leaving 14 bases between them. Germline V gene lookup returns CDR1 MNHEY and CDR2 SVGAGI.

The genes are TRBV9 and TRBJ1-4; 9 nucleotides match TRBD1. Germline CDR1 reads SGDLS; CDR2 reads YYNGEE. The CDR3 sequence is 15 residues long. The J segment lost 5 bases and the V segment lost 2 bases, leaving 4 bases of the junction unmatched. The CDR3 DNA follows: TGTGCCAGCAGCGTTGCCGGGACAGGGAATGAAAAACTGTTTTTT. Amino acids: CASSVAGTGNEKLFF. The variable domain in full, completed from reference TRBV9 and TRBJ1-4, reads DSGVTQTPKHLITATGQRVTLRCSPRSGDLSVYWYQQSLDQGLQFLIQYYNGEERAKGNILERFSAQQFPDLHSELNLSSLELGDSALYFCASSVAGTGNEKLFFGSGTQLSVL.

The J gene is TRBJ2-3, the V gene TRBV19, with 9 bases identical to TRBD1. The V gene's germline CDR1 is LNHDA and CDR2 SQIVND (reference sequence). The trim removed 6 bases at V and 4 bases at J, leaving 11 bases unmatched. The CDR3 covers 16 residues. In DNA, the CDR3 is TGTGCCAGTAGGGGATCCGGGACAGGGATCGCAGATACGCAGTATTTT. This gives the protein CASRGSGTGIADTQYF. The complete variable domain, with remaining parts taken from reference TRBV19 and TRBJ2-3, reads DGGITQSPKYLFRKEGQNVTLSCEQNLNHDAMYWYRQDPGQGLRLIYYSQIVNDFQKGDIAEGYSVSREKKESFPLTVTSAQKNPTAFYLCASRGSGTGIADTQYFGPGTRLTVL.

CDR3 sequence (DNA): TGCAGCGCGACTGGTCCGGACTTACAGTACTTC. Translated: CSATGPDLQYF. V is TRBV29-1 and J is TRBJ2-7, with D perhaps matching TRBD2 (5 bases). Trimming left V 7 bases short and J 10 bases short, with 17 bases between. CDR1 and CDR2 from the germline V gene are SQVTM and ANQGSEA. This CDR3 spans 11 amino acids.

This clone is a singleton in its sample. The chain joins TRBV5-1 to TRBJ2-2, with 9 positions matching TRBD1. Per germline, CDR1 SGHRS and CDR2 YFSETQ. V lost 4 bases and J lost 4; bases outside the gene matches: 5. This CDR3 spans 15 amino acids. CDR3 bases: TGCGCCAGCAGCAGAACGACAGGGGGCACCGGGGAGCTGTTTTTT. This gives the protein CASSRTTGGTGELFF. The variable domain in full, completed from reference TRBV5-1 and TRBJ2-2, reads KAGVTQTPRYLIKTRGQQVTLSCSPISGHRSVSWYQQTPGQGLQFLFEYFSETQRNKGNFPGRFSGRQFSNSRSEMNVSTLELGDSALYLCASSRTTGGTGELFFGEGSRLTVL.

The chain joins TRBV7-2 to TRBJ1-2; weak D call: TRBD1 (5 bases). Trimming stripped 5 bases from V and 7 bases from J, with 14 bases between. The CDR3 runs 13 residues. Looked up from germline, CDR1 is SGHTA and CDR2 is FQGNSA. CDR3 coding DNA: TGTGCCAGCAGCCCGTGGACACCCACTGGCTACACCTTC. As protein: CASSPWTPTGYTF.

This sequence joins TRBV4-1 and TRBJ1-2, with D uncertain. The germline V gene encodes CDR1 MGHRA and CDR2 YSYEKL. The CDR3 runs to 15 residues. Trimming took 0 bases from V and 4 from J, leaving 12 bases between them. CDR3 sequence reads: CASSQDGWNSYGYTF. The CDR3 nucleotides read TGCGCCAGCAGCCAAGACGGGTGGAACTCCTATGGCTACACCTTC.